The entry that follows covers one T cell receptor (beta chain) sequence. This entry belongs to a study of T cell changes during pregnancy in multiple sclerosis. Assay used: immunoSEQ multiplex PCR; TCRdb lists only in-frame clones, some missing. The sample records around 100,000 clones, around 92% being singletons. CDR3 size: 15 residues. Germline CDR1 is SGHTA and CDR2 is FQGNSA. V shed 6 bases and J 1 base; nucleotides not matched to a gene: 5. V gene TRBV7-2 combines with J gene TRBJ2-3, with 9 bases aligning to TRBD2. The sequences come from peripheral blood, collected after pregnancy. The receptor was isolated from a female donor with multiple sclerosis, enrolled in a pregnancy study. CDR3 protein: CASRPSGAGTDTQYF. For the CDR3, the DNA is TGTGCCAGCAGACCTAGCGGGGCCGGCACAGATACGCAGTATTTT.